Below are 31 T cell receptor beta chains sequenced from a single sample in a study of T-cell reconstitution after alpha-beta-depleted transplantation in children. Unique molecular identifiers tagged the TCRbeta library. In TCRdb, the PCR reads were re-called with MiXCR into one record per CDR3 protein. The data contain about 240,000 distinct CDR3 sequences, approximately 12% of them seen just once; the ten biggest clones take up approximately 2.4%. This specimen was PBMCs from the stem cell graft donor, taken from the stem cell graft. Every receptor here comes from a human donor who donated a stem cell graft to a child with acute lymphoblastic leukemia.

This clonotype was found many times. This chain joins TRBV20-1 and TRBJ2-5; D is tentatively TRBD1 or TRBD2 (6 bases each). CDR3 size: 13 residues. V gave up 6 bases and J gave up 5 bases, with 16 bases separating them. Germline CDR1 reads DFQATT; CDR2 reads SNEGSKA (reference sequence). CDR3 sequence reads: CSAEGRGGETQYF. As DNA, the CDR3 is TGCAGTGCCGAGGGCAGGGGAGGTGAGACCCAGTACTTC.

To note about this clonotype: With a much larger clone just one base away, this may be a read error. The chain links TRBV2 to TRBJ2-3; TRBD2 aligns across 7 bases. CDR1 is SNHLY, CDR2 FYNNEI, per germline. The CDR3 has 15 residues. CDR3 residues: CTSRYTAGPTDTQYF. CDR3 in DNA: TGTACCAGCAGATATACAGCGGGGCCGACTGATACGCAGTATTTT.

This clonotype was observed at least ten times. The chain has TRBV6-5 and TRBJ2-5; 13 bases fit TRBD2. The CDR3 extends over 16 amino acids. Looked up from germline, CDR1 is MNHEY and CDR2 is SVGAGI. After removal of 5 bases from V and 5 bases from J, the junction contained 8 bases not matched to a gene. CDR3 sequence: CASSPWTSGSGETQYF. CDR3 DNA sequence: TGTGCCAGCAGTCCCTGGACTAGCGGGAGTGGGGAGACCCAGTACTTC.

The J gene is TRBJ1-2, the V gene TRBV7-8, with a tentative D call TRBD1 (5 bases). The CDR3 is made up of 15 amino acids. V was cut by 3 bases and J by 3 bases, with 14 bases left in between. CDR1 and CDR2 from the germline V gene are SGHVS and FQNEAQ. The CDR3 coding sequence is TGTGCCAGCAGCTTTCCCAAGGGGCGAGACTATGGCTACACCTTC. It is translated as CASSFPKGRDYGYTF.

This clonotype has at least ten counts. V gene TRBV5-1 combines with J gene TRBJ1-2; D possibly corresponds to TRBD1 (6 bases). The V end lost 4 bases, the J end lost 5 bases, and 15 bases lay between the germline ends. The CDR3 is 14 residues long. Germline V gene sequence: CDR1 SGHRS, CDR2 YFSETQ. The CDR3 sequence is CASSENRERYGYTF. The CDR3 DNA reads as TGCGCCAGCAGCGAGAACAGGGAGCGGTATGGCTACACCTTC.

This clonotype showed up many times. The chain links TRBV7-9 to TRBJ1-1, with unresolved D. This CDR3 contains 15 residues. Germline loops: CDR1 SEHNR, CDR2 FQNEAQ (reference sequence). Trimming shortened V by 4 bases and J by 1 base, and 13 bases separated the two germline ends. This CDR3 reads CASSSGVLANTEAFF. CDR3 DNA: TGTGCCAGCAGCTCCGGGGTTCTCGCGAACACTGAAGCTTTCTTT.

This clonotype has at least ten counts. J is TRBJ2-3 and V is TRBV5-1; TRBD2 matches 11 bases. CDR3 length equals 17 residues. With 4 bases clipped from V and 5 bases from J, the junction kept 12 bases outside the gene matches. From germline, CDR1 is SGHRS and CDR2 YFSETQ. Here the CDR3 reads CASSPLTTSGAVDTQYF. As DNA, the CDR3 is TGCGCCAGCAGCCCCCTTACGACTAGCGGGGCGGTAGATACGCAGTATTTT.

As concerns this clonotype: With a much larger clone just one base away, this may be a read error. V and J are TRBV7-8 and TRBJ2-7, with no clear D. CDR3 length: 14 amino acids. The germline V gene encodes CDR1 SGHVS and CDR2 FQNEAQ. Trimming left V 2 bases short and J 6 bases short, with 14 bases between. The CDR3 DNA is TGTGCCAGCAGCTTACTCCAAGGGTTCCGCGAGCAGTACTTC. This gives the protein CASSLLQGFREQYF.

This clonotype occurred many times. The chain has TRBV4-2 and TRBJ2-1, with TRBD2 as a possible D gene (5 bases). Trimming cost V 0 bases and J 6 bases, with 6 bases left between them. CDR1 and CDR2 from the germline V gene are LGHNA and YNFKEQ. The CDR3 contains 13 residues. CDR3 nucleotide sequence: TGTGCCAGCAGCCAAGAACGGGGCAATGAGCAGTTCTTC. Translating it yields CASSQERGNEQFF.

This clonotype was seen at least ten times. This sequence joins TRBV5-1 and TRBJ1-4; TRBD1 might be the D (5 bases). The germline V gene has CDR1 SGHRS and CDR2 YFSETQ. Trimming shortened V by 3 bases and J by 7 bases, and 16 bases separated the two germline ends. The CDR3 length is 15 residues. The CDR3: CASSSGAGMGEKLFF. The CDR3, as DNA: TGCGCCAGCAGCTCCGGTGCAGGGATGGGTGAAAAACTGTTTTTT.

As concerns this clonotype: A read error may explain this, as a much larger clone is one base away. This chain connects TRBV7-9 to TRBJ1-1; D not certain. Germline CDR1 reads SEHNR; CDR2 reads FQNEAQ (reference sequence). This CDR3 has 15 residues. The V and J ends lost 5 bases and 0 bases respectively, with 13 bases between them. In nucleotides, the CDR3 is TGTGCCAGCAGCCTGCCGGACCGCATGAACACTGAAGCTTTCTTT. This encodes CASSLPDRMNTEAFF.

This clonotype was counted ten times or more. The chain is built from TRBV18 and TRBJ2-3; D tentatively reads TRBD1 or TRBD2 (5 bases each). The CDR3 spans 16 residues. The germline CDR1 and CDR2 sequences are KGHSH and LQKENI. V lost 6 bases, J lost 5 bases, and 21 bases lay in between. The CDR3 is CASSSRGVSSGDTQYF. The CDR3 DNA sequence: TGTGCCAGCTCCTCAAGGGGAGTATCCTCCGGAGATACGCAGTATTTT.

This clonotype was picked up many times. CDR3: CASSFPAGDRFGQFF. The CDR3 region has the DNA TGTGCCAGCAGTTTCCCAGCGGGGGACAGGTTCGGGCAGTTCTTC. The chain couples TRBV28 to TRBJ2-1; D possibly uses TRBD1 or TRBD2 (8 bases each). The CDR3 runs 15 residues. CDR1 and CDR2 from the germline V gene are MDHEN and SYDVKM. Trimming cost V 3 bases and J 12 bases, with 21 bases left between them. The full variable domain, with the rest looked up from reference TRBV28 and TRBJ2-1, is DVKVTQSSRYLVKRTGEKVFLECVQDMDHENMFWYRQDPGLGLRLIYFSYDVKMKEKGDIPEGYSVSREKKERFSLILESASTNQTSMYLCASSFPAGDRFGQFFGPGTRLTVL.

This clonotype was seen a handful of times. The chain recombines TRBV5-1 with TRBJ1-2; TRBD1 is a possible D gene (5 bases). From germline, CDR1 is SGHRS and CDR2 YFSETQ. The CDR3 is 14 amino acids. The V end lost 4 bases, the J end lost 5 bases, and 15 bases lay between the germline ends. CDR3 nucleotide sequence: TGCGCCAGCAGCACCGAAGACAGAGGGTATGGCTACACCTTC. Its translation is CASSTEDRGYGYTF.

This clonotype was seen repeatedly, ten times or more. In DNA form, the CDR3 reads TGCGCCAGCAGCTCGATCCGGGACACTGACTATGGCTACACCTTC. It encodes CASSSIRDTDYGYTF. The chain has TRBV5-1 and TRBJ1-2; possible D gene TRBD1, 6 bases. The CDR3 covers 15 residues. The V and J ends lost 3 bases and 3 bases respectively, with 15 bases between them. Germline V gene sequence: CDR1 SGHRS, CDR2 YFSETQ.

This clonotype was detected many times. V and J are TRBV12-3 or TRBV12-4 and TRBJ2-5; D is unresolved. Between the trimmed V and J ends, which lost 8 bases and 4 bases, there was a span of 20 bases. The CDR3 length is 15 residues. CDR3 in DNA: TGTGCCAGCTCCTTGATGGGGTTGTTCGGAGAGACCCAGTACTTC. This translates into CASSLMGLFGETQYF.

This clonotype came up a few times. One junction end does not reproduce the germline sequence, and a read error may be involved. The chain joins TRBV29-1 to TRBJ2-7; 11 nucleotides line up with TRBD1. Looked up from germline, CDR1 is SQVTM and CDR2 is ANQGSEA. The CDR3 consists of 14 residues. CDR3 in amino acids: CSVEAGTGGHEQYF. The CDR3 DNA follows: TGCAGCGTCGAAGCCGGGACAGGGGGTCACGAGCAGTACTTC.

This clonotype has more than one count but fewer than ten. The chain uses TRBV3-1 and TRBJ1-5, with 7 nucleotides matching TRBD1. The V gene end was trimmed by 8 bases and the J gene end by 3 bases; junction bases not matched to a gene: 4. The germline CDR1 and CDR2 sequences are LGHDT and YNNKEL (reference sequence). CDR3 length: 13 amino acids. The chain's CDR3 is CASSGTDNQPQHF. The CDR3 coding sequence is TGTGCCAGCTCCGGGACAGACAATCAGCCCCAGCATTTT. The full variable domain, rest sourced from reference TRBV3-1 and TRBJ1-5, is DTAVSQTPKYLVTQMGNDKSIKCEQNLGHDTMYWYKQDSKKFLKIMFSYNNKELIINETVPNRFSPKSPDKAHLNLHINSLELGDSAVYFCASSGTDNQPQHFGDGTRLSIL.

This clonotype was seen at least ten times. V usage is TRBV15 and J usage is TRBJ2-7, with D uncertain. Germline CDR1 LNHNV, CDR2 YYDKDF (reference sequence). V lost 0 bases to trimming and J lost 4 bases, with 13 bases between them. The CDR3 is made up of 15 amino acids. CDR3 sequence: CATSRDPSMGYEQYF. The DNA of the CDR3 is TGTGCCACCAGCAGAGATCCGAGCATGGGTTACGAGCAGTACTTC.

This clonotype was seen a handful of times. The V and J genes are TRBV20-1 and TRBJ2-2; D unresolved. The CDR3 loop spans 12 amino acids. The ends were cut back, 6 bases at V and 1 base at J, with 6 bases in the middle. Germline CDR1 reads DFQATT; CDR2 reads SNEGSKA (reference sequence). The CDR3 sequence: CSAAWNTGELFF. The CDR3 nucleotides read TGCAGTGCCGCTTGGAACACCGGGGAGCTGTTTTTT.

In the case of this clonotype: With a much larger clone just one base away, this may be a read error. This chain links TRBV11-2 with TRBJ1-4; D is perhaps TRBD1 (6 bases). From germline, CDR1 is SGHAT and CDR2 FQNNGV. CDR3 size: 15 residues. For the CDR3, the DNA is TGTGCCAGCAGCTCTACCTACAGGGAAAGCGAAAACCTGTTTTTT. Its translation is CASSSTYRESENLFF. Together with reference TRBV11-2 and TRBJ1-4, the CDR3 gives the full variable domain: EAGVAQSPRYKIIEKRQSVAFWCNPISGHATLYWYQQILGQGPKLLIQFQNNGVVDDSQLPKDRFSAERLKGVDSTLKIQPAKLEDSAVYLCASSSTYRESENLFFGSGTQLSVL.

Only a few counts were recorded for this clonotype. The rearrangement links TRBV20-1 to TRBJ1-2; D is undetermined. Germline V CDR1 and CDR2: DFQATT, SNEGSKA (reference sequence). The CDR3 sequence is 12 residues long. V lost 0 bases, J lost 8 bases, and 10 bases lay in between. The DNA of the CDR3 is TGCAGTGCTAGAGATCTCATGGAGGGCTACACCTTC. Translation gives CSARDLMEGYTF.

Details on this clonotype: This may come from a read error, since a much larger clone is one base off. The chain's CDR3 is CASSPISGAGMSGANGLTF. CDR3 DNA: TGTGCCAGCAGTCCGATCTCGGGAGCGGGGATGTCTGGGGCCAACGGCCTGACTTTC. The V and J genes are TRBV27 and TRBJ2-6, with 7 nucleotides matching TRBD2. Per germline, CDR1 MNHEY and CDR2 SMNVEV (reference sequence). CDR3 length: 19 residues.

This clonotype has a count of ten or more. The rearrangement uses TRBV7-2 and TRBJ2-3; D call uncertain. V was cut by 1 base and J by 2 bases, with 7 bases left in between. Per the germline V gene, CDR1 is SGHTA and CDR2 is FQGNSA. The CDR3 sequence is 14 residues long. The CDR3 DNA reads TGTGCCAGCAGCTTAGGGACGTTCACAGATACGCAGTATTTT. It specifies CASSLGTFTDTQYF. The full variable domain, in which reference TRBV7-2 and TRBJ2-3 provide the parts outside the CDR3, is GAGVSQSPSNKVTEKGKDVELRCDPISGHTALYWYRQSLGQGLEFLIYFQGNSAPDKSGLPSDRFSAERTGGSVSTLTIQRTQQEDSAVYLCASSLGTFTDTQYFGPGTRLTVL.

This clonotype was seen ten or more times. The V call is TRBV5-1, the J call TRBJ2-7, with TRBD1 matching 7 bases. CDR1 SGHRS and CDR2 YFSETQ come from the germline V gene. V dropped 4 bases and J dropped 0; count of bases not matched to a gene: 7. This CDR3 has 15 amino acids. Written as DNA, the CDR3 is TGCGCCAGCAGCGCCGGACAGGCGAGCTCCTACGAGCAGTACTTC. It encodes CASSAGQASSYEQYF.

This clonotype was picked up many times. At one boundary the junction diverges from the germline segment, which might be a read error. The rearrangement joins TRBV7-7 to TRBJ1-1; D call uncertain. Germline CDR1 and CDR2: SSHAT and FNYEAQ (reference sequence). The CDR3 length is 11 residues. The CDR3 nucleotides are TGTGCCAGCAGCTTCACTACGAGGGCGGTCTTT. Its translation: CASSFTTRAVF.

At least ten counts were recorded for this clonotype. The V gene is TRBV7-2, the J gene TRBJ1-2; 8 nucleotides line up with TRBD1. Trimming at V came to 1 base and at J to 6 bases, leaving 4 bases not matched to a gene. From germline, CDR1 is SGHTA and CDR2 FQGNSA. This CDR3 region has 14 residues. The CDR3 DNA is TGTGCCAGCAGCTTAGTGGGACAGGCGCATGGCTACACCTTC. It is translated as CASSLVGQAHGYTF.

This clonotype was found many times. The J gene is TRBJ2-3, the V gene TRBV20-1; D is perhaps TRBD1 or TRBD2 (6 bases each). V was pared by 2 bases and J by 5 bases, with 17 bases between. This CDR3 is built from 15 residues. Per the germline V gene, CDR1 is DFQATT and CDR2 is SNEGSKA (reference sequence). CDR3 coding DNA: TGCAGTGCTAGAAATACCCCGGGGGCGATAGATACGCAGTATTTT. Translating gives CSARNTPGAIDTQYF.

The sample holds a few counts of this clonotype. The genes are TRBV20-1 and TRBJ2-4; the D is unclear. The CDR3 has 15 amino acids. V gave up 1 base and J gave up 2 bases, with 12 bases separating them. From germline, CDR1 is DFQATT and CDR2 SNEGSKA (reference sequence). CDR3 sequence: CSARVSNPSKNIQYF. The CDR3 DNA reads TGCAGTGCTAGAGTATCGAATCCGTCCAAAAACATTCAGTACTTC.

This clonotype has at least ten counts. J is TRBJ2-5 and V is TRBV7-3, with TRBD1 as a possible D gene (5 bases). Germline CDR1 and CDR2: SGHTA and FQGTGA. The CDR3 runs to 15 residues. The V gene lost 5 bases and the J gene lost 2 bases, with 15 bases spanning the gap. CDR3 sequence: CASSRGIPGQETQYF. The CDR3 DNA sequence: TGTGCCAGCAGCCGCGGCATCCCAGGGCAAGAGACCCAGTACTTC.

The table lists this clonotype with many counts. V gene TRBV5-1 combines with J gene TRBJ2-5; D gene unclear. CDR1 and CDR2 from the germline V gene are SGHRS and YFSETQ. V shed 1 base and J shed 3 bases, with 7 bases lying between them. The CDR3 runs 13 residues. Here the CDR3 DNA reads TGCGCCAGCAGCTTGCCGGATGAAGAGACCCAGTACTTC. This sequence encodes CASSLPDEETQYF.